One and the same sample provided the 10 T cell receptor beta chains below, sequenced in a study of blood T cells in healthy people across ages. Then a second PCR, running roughly 7 to 11 cycles, was carried out with a sample-barcoded 5' primer and a J-beta primer mix. TCRdb called the 5' RACE reads again in MiXCR, with one record for every CDR3 protein. The sample includes about 930,000 distinct CDR3 sequences, almost 30% seen only once; the top ten take about 10%. Another study also made use of these data, one on T cells of mothers and their children.

The sample taken for sequencing was blood. The source is a woman between 40 and 50 years old in good health.

The V call is TRBV7-2, the J call TRBJ2-3; 8 bases match TRBD1. The CDR3 totals 16 residues. The germline V gene encodes CDR1 SGHTA and CDR2 FQGNSA. V lost 8 bases to trimming and J lost 0 bases; unmatched junction nucleotides: 10. In DNA form, the CDR3 reads TGTGCCAGCCGACAAGGACAGGGTACTAGCACAGATACGCAGTATTTT. The encoded protein is CASRQGQGTSTDTQYF.

In this sample, this clonotype turned up many times. The V and J genes are TRBV4-3 and TRBJ2-1; 7 nucleotides agree with TRBD2. The germline gives CDR1 LGHNA, CDR2 YSLEER. The junction had 8 bases not matched to a gene; V was cut back by 0 bases and J by 0 bases. The CDR3 covers 18 residues. The CDR3 DNA is TGCGCCAGCAGCCAAGATCGTTGGGGGGGGGACTCCTACAATGAGCAGTTCTTC. Its protein product is CASSQDRWGGDSYNEQFF.

The J gene is TRBJ1-5, the V gene TRBV7-8; a possible D gene is TRBD1 (6 bases). Trimming shortened V by 5 bases and J by 2 bases, and 13 bases separated the two germline ends. This CDR3 has 15 residues. The germline gives CDR1 SGHVS, CDR2 FQNEAQ. The CDR3 DNA sequence: TGTGCCAGCAGCCACAATGAGGGGGGCAATCAGCCCCAGCATTTT. It encodes CASSHNEGGNQPQHF.

This clonotype was counted between two and nine times. The chain uses TRBV4-1 and TRBJ1-2; 7 bases line up with TRBD1. CDR1 and CDR2 (germline): MGHRA, YSYEKL. The CDR3 covers 16 residues. V lost 0 bases, J lost 5 bases, and 9 bases stayed unmatched. Here the CDR3 DNA reads TGCGCCAGCAGCCAAGATGCTGCAGGGGGGCGTTATGGCTACACCTTC. It yields the protein CASSQDAAGGRYGYTF.

V is TRBV28 and J is TRBJ1-2; 8 bases are a match to TRBD1. CDR3 length equals 17 residues. V lost 4 bases to trimming and J lost 7 bases; unmatched junction nucleotides: 17. CDR1 MDHEN and CDR2 SYDVKM come from the germline V gene. CDR3 in amino acids: CASSSLTRTGKGGGYTF. CDR3 in DNA: TGTGCCAGCAGTTCACTTACAAGGACAGGGAAAGGAGGTGGCTACACCTTC.

The V and J genes are TRBV6-2 or TRBV6-3 and TRBJ2-5, with 8 bases lining up with TRBD1. Looked up from germline, CDR1 is MNHEY and CDR2 is SVGEGT. The V segment lost 5 bases and the J segment 5 bases; nucleotides outside the gene matches: 13. The CDR3 runs to 16 residues. The CDR3 DNA reads as TGTGCCAGCAGTACACATCGACAGGGGCGTCGGGAGACCCAGTACTTC. Its protein is CASSTHRQGRRETQYF.

This clonotype occurred many times. The J gene is TRBJ2-6, the V gene TRBV6-5; D is undetermined. This CDR3 is built from 15 residues. CDR1 and CDR2 (germline): MNHEY, SVGAGI. V lost 2 bases, J lost 2 bases, and 7 bases lay in between. The CDR3 DNA reads TGTGCCAGCAGTTACGAGGTCCCTGGGGCCAACGTCCTGACTTTC. Its translation is CASSYEVPGANVLTF.

V is TRBV5-6 and J is TRBJ2-5; D perhaps matches TRBD2 (5 bases). Germline V lookup: CDR1 SGHDT, CDR2 YYEEEE. The CDR3 is 14 amino acids. The V end lost 2 bases, the J end lost 0 bases, and 8 bases lay between the germline ends. The DNA for the CDR3 is TGTGCCAGCAGCTTAATGACTAACCAAGAGACCCAGTACTTC. This encodes CASSLMTNQETQYF.

V gene TRBV15 combines with J gene TRBJ2-2; 13 bases match TRBD2. Germline CDR1 and CDR2: LNHNV and YYDKDF (reference sequence). J was trimmed by 5 bases and V by 3 bases; bases with no gene match: 18. The CDR3 extends over 21 amino acids. CDR3 nucleotide sequence: TGTGCCACCAGCAGTCCATGGTCCCGGGGGGGGACTAGCGGGGAGACCGGGGAGCTGTTTTTT. Translating gives CATSSPWSRGGTSGETGELFF.

CDR3 residues: CASSPVDRAYGYTF. In nucleotides, the CDR3 is TGTGCCAGCAGCCCCGTCGACAGGGCCTATGGCTACACCTTC. The genes are TRBV7-2 and TRBJ1-2; 7 bases are shared with TRBD1. The CDR3 runs 14 residues. Trimming took 5 bases from V and 4 from J; bases not matched to a gene: 7. Germline V gives CDR1 SGHTA, CDR2 FQGNSA.